This TCR beta chain was found in a study of blood T cell repertoires in COVID-19. Study summary: Collection of acute and convalescent COVID-19 samples took place in the United States, Italy and Spain. Sources were T cells, B-cell-depleted T cells, or PBMCs; the material itself was cDNA or gDNA.

The CDR3 has 15 amino acids. The V gene lost 4 bases and the J gene lost 1 base, with 14 bases spanning the gap. The germline CDR1 and CDR2 sequences are SGHRS and YFSETQ. In the authors' workflow: By means of reference gene primer amplification, nucleated cell counts were estimated. Sequenced by immunoSEQ multiplex PCR; TCRdb stores in-frame clones only, minus some. V and J calls and clone size are those listed in that table; D and trimming were worked out from the DNA. The sample has 85,000 to 90,000 clones; approximately 79% are singletons. Input material: peripheral blood. This chain joins TRBV5-1 and TRBJ1-1, with D unresolved. The TCR sequence derives from a woman aged 80 or older with active or convalescent COVID-19. CDR3 sequence (DNA): TGCGCCAGCAGCCGGGTCCCGGTGGGGAACACTGAAGCTTTCTTT. As protein: CASSRVPVGNTEAFF.